The rows below give T cell receptor beta chains drawn from one sample of a study of CD8+ T cells in alopecia areata. The method was immunoSEQ multiplex PCR; TCRdb's version includes in-frame clones alone and lacks a portion of them. Seen here are 200,000 to 250,000 clones, 64% observed once, and the top ten hold roughly 4.2%. Material: CD4+ T cells sorted from blood, obtained at week 4, from a patient treated with tofacitinib. The origin of the receptors is a human donor with alopecia areata. CDR3s include the opening cysteine and the closing phenylalanine or tryptophan. A D gene is named only where the DNA matches it firmly. Clone size is not always given. Where it is, it says once, few, many or a class for expanded clones.

d_call,clone_size,v_call,j_call,cdr3_nt,cdr3_aa
-,few,TRBV4-1,TRBJ2-7,TGCGCCAGCAGCCAAGATCGGGGGAGTAACCGCTACGAGCAGTACTTC,CASSQDRGSNRYEQYF
-,-,TRBV29-1,TRBJ2-3,TGCAGCGTGGATAAAGACGGAGATACGCAGTATTTT,CSVDKDGDTQYF
TRBD1,-,TRBV5-6,TRBJ2-3,TGTGCCAGCAGCTTGGTATGGACAGGGAGCACAGATACGCAGTATTTT,CASSLVWTGSTDTQYF
-,-,TRBV2,TRBJ1-3,TGTGCCAGCAGTACACTGAGCTCTGGAAACACCATATATTTT,CASSTLSSGNTIYF
TRBD1,-,TRBV23-1,TRBJ1-5,TGCGCCAGCAGTCAACCGGGACAGGGAAGCAATCAGCCCCAGCATTTT,CASSQPGQGSNQPQHF
-,-,TRBV7-9,TRBJ2-3,TGTGCCAGCAGCCGTGGTGGGGGTGGAGCAGATACGCAGTATTTT,CASSRGGGGADTQYF
-,-,TRBV4-1,TRBJ1-4,TGCGCCAGCAGCCTGATCTTAGCTGAAAAACTGTTTTTT,CASSLILAEKLFF
-,-,TRBV29-1,TRBJ1-2,TGCAAGGCCGGGGTTAACTATGGCTACACCTTC,CKAGVNYGYTF
-,-,TRBV29-1,TRBJ1-2,TGCAGCGTTGATACCGGCAATCCAAACTATGGCTACACCTTC,CSVDTGNPNYGYTF
-,-,TRBV4-1,TRBJ1-6,TGCGCCAGCAGCCTACGAAGCGGTGTAACGGATTCACCCCTCCACTTT,CASSLRSGVTDSPLHF
TRBD2,-,TRBV15,TRBJ2-3,TGTGCCACCAGCTGGACTAGCGGTTCCACTTCGCAGTATTTT,CATSWTSGSTSQYF
-,-,TRBV27,TRBJ2-5,TGTGCCAGCAATCAAATGGGACACCCCGGGGAGACCCAGTACTTC,CASNQMGHPGETQYF
-,-,TRBV5-5,TRBJ2-1,TGTGCCAGCAGCCTAGAAGGGGTCTACAATGAGCAGTTCTTC,CASSLEGVYNEQFF
TRBD1,-,TRBV30,TRBJ1-2,TGTGCCTGGAGTGTCGGGAGACAGGGGAACTATGGCTACACCTTC,CAWSVGRQGNYGYTF
-,-,TRBV25-1,TRBJ2-3,TGTGCCAGCAGTGAAGGAGGAGACGGTACGCAGTATTTT,CASSEGGDGTQYF
TRBD1,-,TRBV28,TRBJ1-6,TGTGCCAGCGGACAGGGTTTGAGTTCACCCCTCCACTTT,CASGQGLSSPLHF
TRBD1,-,TRBV29-1,TRBJ2-7,TGCAGCGGGGGACAGGACTACGAGCAGTACTTC,CSGGQDYEQYF
-,-,TRBV7-2,TRBJ1-5,TGTGCCAGCAGTTCCGTCTCAGGGGACCAGCCCCAGCATTTT,CASSSVSGDQPQHF
-,-,TRBV2,TRBJ2-5,TGTGCCAGCGTGATGGGAGAGACCCAGTACTTC,CASVMGETQYF
-,-,TRBV11-2,TRBJ2-3,TGTGCCAGCAGCTTATCCCCAACTAGCACAGATACGCAGTATTTT,CASSLSPTSTDTQYF
-,-,TRBV7-2,TRBJ2-5,TGTGCCAGCAGCTTAGCTATGCCGGCGGAGACCCAGTACTTC,CASSLAMPAETQYF
-,-,TRBV29-1,TRBJ1-1,TGCAGCGTTGAAGATGGGATAAACACTGAAGCTTTCTTT,CSVEDGINTEAFF